A selection of T cell receptor beta chains follows, all from one sample in a study of a mutant IDH1 vaccine in newly diagnosed glioma. Profiled with immunoSEQ multiplex PCR; TCRdb holds only in-frame clones, not every one. The table has about 50,000 clones, around 80% seen once; the top ten hold 6.5% to 9%. No antigen is known for these receptors. The material sequenced was PBMCs, taken from a glioma patient whose treatment included an IDH1 peptide vaccine. Receptor source: a woman aged 45 to 65 with glioma. Each CDR3 is given without its conserved first and last residue.

V gene: TRBV18; J gene: TRBJ1-1; CDR3 protein: ASSPDGWLGDTEAF
V gene: TRBV15; J gene: TRBJ2-7; CDR3 protein: ATSRDRGRNYEQY
V gene: TRBV18; J gene: TRBJ1-4; CDR3 protein: ASSRSVNEKLF
V gene: TRBV5-1; J gene: TRBJ1-4; CDR3 protein: ATAREGQGEKLF
V gene: TRBV6-5; J gene: TRBJ2-7; CDR3 protein: ASSYYRTGPYEQY
V gene: TRBV29-1; J gene: TRBJ1-2; CDR3 protein: SVVLGDGYT
V gene: TRBV7-9; J gene: TRBJ2-7; CDR3 protein: ASSSGAVPYEQY
V gene: TRBV19; J gene: TRBJ1-6; CDR3 protein: ASSYRTASSYNSPLH
V gene: TRBV7-7; J gene: TRBJ1-5; CDR3 protein: ASSLGFGQPQH
V gene: TRBV4-1; J gene: TRBJ2-7; CDR3 protein: ASSFRTGEAYEQY
V gene: TRBV4-3; J gene: TRBJ1-1; CDR3 protein: ASSQGHRGFTEAF
V gene: TRBV19; J gene: TRBJ1-3; CDR3 protein: ASTGNGNTIY
V gene: TRBV6-1; J gene: TRBJ2-5; CDR3 protein: ASSVDLGGRETQY
V gene: TRBV11-3; J gene: TRBJ1-1; CDR3 protein: ASSLGFSNTEAF
V gene: TRBV19; J gene: TRBJ1-2; CDR3 protein: ASRGGQGSWDGYT
V gene: TRBV27; J gene: TRBJ1-3; CDR3 protein: ASSTSGNTIY
V gene: TRBV5-4; J gene: TRBJ1-2; CDR3 protein: ASSLDRLGTDLLNYGYT
V gene: TRBV28; J gene: TRBJ1-6; CDR3 protein: ASSLRGNYNSPLH
V gene: TRBV6-1; J gene: TRBJ2-7; CDR3 protein: ASSSRGYEQY
V gene: TRBV11-2; J gene: TRBJ2-1; CDR3 protein: ASSLATGGVYNEQF
V gene: TRBV4-2; J gene: TRBJ1-5; CDR3 protein: ASSQASRNQPQH
V gene: TRBV29-1; J gene: TRBJ1-2; CDR3 protein: SVPLLEMGGYT
V gene: TRBV7-2; J gene: TRBJ2-1; CDR3 protein: ASSQGGTANNEQF
V gene: TRBV12-5; J gene: TRBJ2-1; CDR3 protein: ASGYLGVHEQF
V gene: TRBV19; J gene: TRBJ2-2; CDR3 protein: ASSLGTGGTRELF
V gene: TRBV4-1; J gene: TRBJ2-3; CDR3 protein: ASSLGQASTDTQY
V gene: TRBV15; J gene: TRBJ1-1; CDR3 protein: ATQTTDTEAF
V gene: TRBV28; J gene: TRBJ1-2; CDR3 protein: AIQRESLYGYT
V gene: TRBV7-9; J gene: TRBJ2-7; CDR3 protein: ASSLGLGLRYEQY
V gene: TRBV6-5; J gene: TRBJ1-6; CDR3 protein: AARGLLSNSPLH
V gene: TRBV27; J gene: TRBJ1-5; CDR3 protein: ASSAAPNQPQH
V gene: TRBV10-3; J gene: TRBJ2-6; CDR3 protein: AISERGQNSGANVLT
V gene: TRBV29-1; J gene: TRBJ1-1; CDR3 protein: SVGSPNTEAF
V gene: TRBV5-6; J gene: TRBJ2-7; CDR3 protein: ASSLAGGGSYEQY
V gene: TRBV27; J gene: TRBJ2-7; CDR3 protein: ASSEVPRGAYSYEQY
V gene: TRBV25-1; J gene: TRBJ1-5; CDR3 protein: ASSAIGDDNQPQH
V gene: TRBV19; J gene: TRBJ1-5; CDR3 protein: ASSPDSGYSNQPQH
V gene: TRBV15; J gene: TRBJ1-1; CDR3 protein: ATSRVTFNTEAF